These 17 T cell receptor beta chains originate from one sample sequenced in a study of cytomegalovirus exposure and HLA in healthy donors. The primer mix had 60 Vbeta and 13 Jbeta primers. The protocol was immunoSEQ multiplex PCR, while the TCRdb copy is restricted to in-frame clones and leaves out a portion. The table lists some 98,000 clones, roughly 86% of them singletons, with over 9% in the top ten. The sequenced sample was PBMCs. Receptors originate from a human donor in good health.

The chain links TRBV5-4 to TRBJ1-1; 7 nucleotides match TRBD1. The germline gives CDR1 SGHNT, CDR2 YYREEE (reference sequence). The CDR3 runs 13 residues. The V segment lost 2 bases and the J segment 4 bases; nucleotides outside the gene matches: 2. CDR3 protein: CASSFDRVTEAFF. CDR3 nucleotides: TGTGCCAGCAGCTTTGACAGGGTCACTGAAGCTTTCTTT.

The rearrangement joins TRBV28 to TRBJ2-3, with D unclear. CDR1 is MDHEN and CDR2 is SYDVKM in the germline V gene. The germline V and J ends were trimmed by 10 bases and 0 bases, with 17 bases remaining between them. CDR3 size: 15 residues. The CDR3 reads CATSPASLSTDTQYF. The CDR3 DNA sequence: TGTGCCACCTCCCCAGCGAGCCTTAGCACAGATACGCAGTATTTT. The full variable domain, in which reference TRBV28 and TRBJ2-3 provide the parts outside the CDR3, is DVKVTQSSRYLVKRTGEKVFLECVQDMDHENMFWYRQDPGLGLRLIYFSYDVKMKEKGDIPEGYSVSREKKERFSLILESASTNQTSMYLCATSPASLSTDTQYFGPGTRLTVL.

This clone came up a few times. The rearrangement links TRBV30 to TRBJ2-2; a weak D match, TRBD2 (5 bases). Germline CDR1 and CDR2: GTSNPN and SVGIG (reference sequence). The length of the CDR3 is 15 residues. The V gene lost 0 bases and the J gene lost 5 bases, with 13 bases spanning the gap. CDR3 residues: CAWSVTRAGTGELFF. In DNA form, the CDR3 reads TGTGCCTGGAGTGTTACTAGGGCCGGGACCGGGGAGCTGTTTTTT. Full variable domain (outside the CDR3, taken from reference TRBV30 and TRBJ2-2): SQTIHQWPATLVQPVGSPLSLECTVEGTSNPNLYWYRQAAGRGLQLLFYSVGIGQISSEVPQNLSASRPQDRQFILSSKKLLLSDSGFYLCAWSVTRAGTGELFFGEGSRLTVL.

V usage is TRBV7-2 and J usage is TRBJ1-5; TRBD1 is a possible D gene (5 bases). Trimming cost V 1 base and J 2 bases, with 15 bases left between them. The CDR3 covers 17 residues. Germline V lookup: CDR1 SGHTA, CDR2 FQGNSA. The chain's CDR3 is CASSLGPRQGGNQPQHF. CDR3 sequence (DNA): TGTGCCAGCAGCTTAGGGCCCCGCCAGGGTGGCAATCAGCCCCAGCATTTT.

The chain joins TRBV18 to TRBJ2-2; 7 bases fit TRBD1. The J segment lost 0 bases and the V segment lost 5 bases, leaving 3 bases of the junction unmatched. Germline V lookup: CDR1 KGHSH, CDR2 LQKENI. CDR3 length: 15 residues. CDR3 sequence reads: CASSAQGANTGELFF. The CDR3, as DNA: TGTGCCAGCTCAGCGCAGGGGGCGAACACCGGGGAGCTGTTTTTT.

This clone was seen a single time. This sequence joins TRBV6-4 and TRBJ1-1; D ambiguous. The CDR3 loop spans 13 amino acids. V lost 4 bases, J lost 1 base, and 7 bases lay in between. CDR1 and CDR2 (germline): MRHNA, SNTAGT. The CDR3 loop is CASSAAENTEAFF. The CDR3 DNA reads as TGTGCCAGCAGTGCTGCGGAGAACACTGAAGCTTTCTTT.

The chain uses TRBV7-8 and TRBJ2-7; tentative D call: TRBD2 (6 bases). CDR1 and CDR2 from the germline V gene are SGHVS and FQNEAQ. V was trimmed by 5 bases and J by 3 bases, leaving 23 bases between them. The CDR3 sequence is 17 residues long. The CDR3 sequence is CASSPPLRLARGYEQYF. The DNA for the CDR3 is TGTGCCAGCAGCCCACCCCTGAGGCTAGCGAGGGGCTACGAGCAGTACTTC. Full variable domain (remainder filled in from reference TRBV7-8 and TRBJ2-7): GAGVSQSPRYKVAKRGQDVALRCDPISGHVSLFWYQQALGQGPEFLTYFQNEAQLDKSGLPSDRFFAERPEGSVSTLKIQRTQQEDSAVYLCASSPPLRLARGYEQYFGPGTRLTVT.

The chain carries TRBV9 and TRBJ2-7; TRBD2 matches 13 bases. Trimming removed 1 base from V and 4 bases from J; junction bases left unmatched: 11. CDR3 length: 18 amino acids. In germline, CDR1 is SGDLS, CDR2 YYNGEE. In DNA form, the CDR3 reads TGTGCCAGCAGCGTATTGGGGACTAGCGGGAAAACTTTGTACGAGCAGTACTTC. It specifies CASSVLGTSGKTLYEQYF.

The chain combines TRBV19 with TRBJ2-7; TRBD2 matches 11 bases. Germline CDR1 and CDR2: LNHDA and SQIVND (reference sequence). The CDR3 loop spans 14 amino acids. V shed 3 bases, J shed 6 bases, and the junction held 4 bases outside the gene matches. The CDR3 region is CASSITSGGIEQYF. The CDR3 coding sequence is TGTGCCAGTAGTATTACTAGCGGGGGAATCGAGCAGTACTTC.

As DNA, the CDR3 is TGTGCCAGCAGCTTAGCGGGAAGAGACAGGCACTACACCTTC. This translates into CASSLAGRDRHYTF. The V call is TRBV7-2, the J call TRBJ1-2; perhaps TRBD1 as D (6 bases). This CDR3 comprises 14 residues. CDR1 is SGHTA, CDR2 FQGNSA, per germline. Trimming took off 0 bases at V and 10 bases at J, with 15 bases between the two ends.

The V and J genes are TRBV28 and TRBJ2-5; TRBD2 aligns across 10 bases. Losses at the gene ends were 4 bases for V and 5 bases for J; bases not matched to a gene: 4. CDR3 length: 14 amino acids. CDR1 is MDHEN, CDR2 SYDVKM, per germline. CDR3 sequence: CASSYTSGIETQYF. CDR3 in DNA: TGTGCCAGCAGTTACACTAGCGGGATCGAGACCCAGTACTTC. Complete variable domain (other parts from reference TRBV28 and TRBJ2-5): DVKVTQSSRYLVKRTGEKVFLECVQDMDHENMFWYRQDPGLGLRLIYFSYDVKMKEKGDIPEGYSVSREKKERFSLILESASTNQTSMYLCASSYTSGIETQYFGPGTRLLVL.

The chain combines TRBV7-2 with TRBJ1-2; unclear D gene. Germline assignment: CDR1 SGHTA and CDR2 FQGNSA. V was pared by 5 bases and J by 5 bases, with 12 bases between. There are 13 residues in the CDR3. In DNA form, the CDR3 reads TGTGCCAGCAGCCGGAGTTCTCCTTATGGCTACACCTTC. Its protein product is CASSRSSPYGYTF.

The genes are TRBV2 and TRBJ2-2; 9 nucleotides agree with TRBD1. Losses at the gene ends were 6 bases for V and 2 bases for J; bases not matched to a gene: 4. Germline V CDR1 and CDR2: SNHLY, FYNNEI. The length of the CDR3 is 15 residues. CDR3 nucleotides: TGTGCCAGCAGGGCGGACAGGGGAAACACCGGGGAGCTGTTTTTT. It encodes CASRADRGNTGELFF. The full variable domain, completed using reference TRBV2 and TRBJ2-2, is EPEVTQTPSHQVTQMGQEVILRCVPISNHLYFYWYRQILGQKVEFLVSFYNNEISEKSEIFDDQFSVERPDGSNFTLKIRSTKLEDSAMYFCASRADRGNTGELFFGEGSRLTVL.

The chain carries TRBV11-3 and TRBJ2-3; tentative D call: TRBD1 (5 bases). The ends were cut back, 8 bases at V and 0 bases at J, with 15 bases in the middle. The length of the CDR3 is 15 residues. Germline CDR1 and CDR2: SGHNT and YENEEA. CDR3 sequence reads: CASPKRAGSTDTQYF. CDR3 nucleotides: TGTGCCAGCCCCAAAAGGGCAGGGAGCACAGATACGCAGTATTTT.

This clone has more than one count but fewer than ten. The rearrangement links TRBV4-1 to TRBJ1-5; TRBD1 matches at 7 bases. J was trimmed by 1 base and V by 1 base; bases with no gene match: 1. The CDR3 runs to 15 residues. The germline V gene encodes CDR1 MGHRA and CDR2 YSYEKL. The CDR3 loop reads CASSQGTGSNQPQHF. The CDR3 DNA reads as TGCGCCAGCAGCCAAGGGACAGGCAGCAATCAGCCCCAGCATTTT.

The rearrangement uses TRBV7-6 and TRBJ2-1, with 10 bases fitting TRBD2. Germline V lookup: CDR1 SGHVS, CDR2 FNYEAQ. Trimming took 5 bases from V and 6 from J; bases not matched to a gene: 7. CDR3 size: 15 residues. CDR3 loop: CASSPLAGAPNEQFF. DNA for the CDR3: TGTGCCAGCAGCCCCCTAGCGGGGGCCCCCAATGAGCAGTTCTTC.

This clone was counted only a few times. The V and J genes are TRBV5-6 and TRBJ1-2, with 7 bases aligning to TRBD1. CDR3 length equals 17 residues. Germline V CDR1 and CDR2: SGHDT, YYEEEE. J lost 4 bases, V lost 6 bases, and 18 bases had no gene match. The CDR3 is CASTLRAGGGYVYGYTF. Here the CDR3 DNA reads TGTGCCAGCACCTTACGGGCAGGGGGAGGATATGTCTATGGCTACACCTTC.